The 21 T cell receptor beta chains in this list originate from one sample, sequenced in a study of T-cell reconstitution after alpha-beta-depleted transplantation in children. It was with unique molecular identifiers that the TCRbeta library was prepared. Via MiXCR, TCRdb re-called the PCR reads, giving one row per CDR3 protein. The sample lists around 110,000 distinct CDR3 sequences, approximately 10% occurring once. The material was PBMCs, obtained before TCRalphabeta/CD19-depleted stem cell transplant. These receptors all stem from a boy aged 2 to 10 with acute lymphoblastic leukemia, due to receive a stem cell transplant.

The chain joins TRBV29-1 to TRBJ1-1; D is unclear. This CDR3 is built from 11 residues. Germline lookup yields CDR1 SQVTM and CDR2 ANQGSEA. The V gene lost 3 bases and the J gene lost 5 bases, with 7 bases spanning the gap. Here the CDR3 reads CSVDSATEAFF. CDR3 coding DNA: TGCAGCGTTGACTCTGCGACTGAAGCTTTCTTT.

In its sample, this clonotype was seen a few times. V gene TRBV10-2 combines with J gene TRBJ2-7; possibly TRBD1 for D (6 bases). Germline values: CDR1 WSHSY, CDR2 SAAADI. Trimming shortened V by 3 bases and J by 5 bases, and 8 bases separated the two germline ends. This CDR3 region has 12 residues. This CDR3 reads CASSDRTDEQYF. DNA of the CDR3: TGCGCCAGCAGTGACAGGACAGACGAGCAGTACTTC.

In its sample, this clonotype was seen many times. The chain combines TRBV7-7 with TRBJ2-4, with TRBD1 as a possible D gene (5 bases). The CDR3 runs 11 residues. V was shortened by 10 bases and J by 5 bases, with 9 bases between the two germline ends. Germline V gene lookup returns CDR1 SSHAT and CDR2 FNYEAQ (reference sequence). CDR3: CATQGENIQYF. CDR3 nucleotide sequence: TGTGCCACCCAGGGTGAAAACATTCAGTACTTC.

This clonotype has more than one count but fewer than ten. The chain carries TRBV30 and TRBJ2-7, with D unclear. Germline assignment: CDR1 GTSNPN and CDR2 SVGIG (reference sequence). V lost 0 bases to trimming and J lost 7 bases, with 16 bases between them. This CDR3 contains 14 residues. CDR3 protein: CAWSVGQPPSEQYF. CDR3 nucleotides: TGTGCCTGGAGTGTAGGGCAGCCTCCGAGTGAGCAGTACTTC.

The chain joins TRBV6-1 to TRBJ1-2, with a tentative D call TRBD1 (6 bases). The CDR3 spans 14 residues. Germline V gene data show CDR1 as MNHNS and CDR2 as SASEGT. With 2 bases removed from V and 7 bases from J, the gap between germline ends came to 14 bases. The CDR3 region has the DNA TGTGCCAGCAGTGAACGGGGGGGCAAAAGTGGCTACACCTTC. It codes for CASSERGGKSGYTF.

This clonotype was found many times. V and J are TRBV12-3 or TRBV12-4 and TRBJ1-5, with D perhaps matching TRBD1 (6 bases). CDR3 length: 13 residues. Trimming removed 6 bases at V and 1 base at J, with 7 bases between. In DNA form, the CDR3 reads TGTGCCAGCAGGGACAGAAGCAATCAGCCCCAGCATTTT. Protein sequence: CASRDRSNQPQHF.

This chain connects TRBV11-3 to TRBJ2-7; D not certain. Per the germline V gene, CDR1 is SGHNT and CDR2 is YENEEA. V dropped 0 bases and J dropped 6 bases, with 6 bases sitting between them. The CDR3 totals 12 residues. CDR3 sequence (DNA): TGTGCCAGCAGCTTAGAAAGGCGCGAGCAGTACTTC. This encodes CASSLERREQYF.

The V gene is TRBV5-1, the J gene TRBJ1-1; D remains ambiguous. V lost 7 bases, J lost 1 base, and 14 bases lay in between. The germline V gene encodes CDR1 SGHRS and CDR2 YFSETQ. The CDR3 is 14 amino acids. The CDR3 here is CASYEYGQNTEAFF. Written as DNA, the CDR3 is TGCGCCAGCTACGAATACGGGCAGAACACTGAAGCTTTCTTT.

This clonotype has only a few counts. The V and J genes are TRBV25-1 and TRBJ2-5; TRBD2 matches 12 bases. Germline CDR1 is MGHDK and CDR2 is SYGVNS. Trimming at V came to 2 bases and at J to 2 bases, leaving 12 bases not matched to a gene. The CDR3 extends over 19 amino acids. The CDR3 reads CASSEAEPRTSGEQETQYF. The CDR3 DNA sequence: TGTGCCAGCAGTGAAGCGGAACCTCGGACTAGCGGGGAACAAGAGACCCAGTACTTC.

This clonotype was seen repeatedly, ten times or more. CDR3 bases: TGTGCCAGCAGTTCCAAGACTAGCGGGACCCGAGAGCAGTACTTC. It is translated as CASSSKTSGTREQYF. The V call is TRBV6-5, the J call TRBJ2-7; 11 nucleotides match TRBD2. Germline V gene sequence: CDR1 MNHEY, CDR2 SVGAGI. The CDR3 runs to 15 residues. The V gene end was trimmed by 4 bases and the J gene end by 7 bases; junction bases not matched to a gene: 9.

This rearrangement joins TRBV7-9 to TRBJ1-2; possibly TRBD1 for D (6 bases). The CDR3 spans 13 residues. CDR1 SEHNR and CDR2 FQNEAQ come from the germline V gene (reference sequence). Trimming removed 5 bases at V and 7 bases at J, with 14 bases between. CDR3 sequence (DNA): TGTGCCAGCAGCATTGACAGGTTCGGTGGCTACACCTTC. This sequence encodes CASSIDRFGGYTF.

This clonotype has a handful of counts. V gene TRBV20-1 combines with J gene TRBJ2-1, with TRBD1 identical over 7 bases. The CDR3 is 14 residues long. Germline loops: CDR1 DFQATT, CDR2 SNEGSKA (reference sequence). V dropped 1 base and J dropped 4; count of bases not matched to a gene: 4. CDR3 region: CSARGQGEYNEQFF. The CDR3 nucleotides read TGCAGTGCTAGAGGCCAGGGGGAATACAATGAGCAGTTCTTC.

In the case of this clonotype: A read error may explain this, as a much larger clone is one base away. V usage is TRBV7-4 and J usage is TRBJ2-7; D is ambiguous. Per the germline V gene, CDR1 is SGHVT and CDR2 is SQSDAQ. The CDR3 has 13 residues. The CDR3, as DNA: TGTGCCTGCAGCCAATCGGACCTCTACGAGCAGTACTTC. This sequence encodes CACSQSDLYEQYF.

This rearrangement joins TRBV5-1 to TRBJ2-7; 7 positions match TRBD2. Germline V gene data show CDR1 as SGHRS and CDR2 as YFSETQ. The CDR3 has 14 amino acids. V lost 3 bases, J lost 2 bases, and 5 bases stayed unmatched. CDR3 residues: CASSSRDYAYEQYF. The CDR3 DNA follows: TGCGCCAGCAGCTCCCGGGACTACGCCTACGAGCAGTACTTC.

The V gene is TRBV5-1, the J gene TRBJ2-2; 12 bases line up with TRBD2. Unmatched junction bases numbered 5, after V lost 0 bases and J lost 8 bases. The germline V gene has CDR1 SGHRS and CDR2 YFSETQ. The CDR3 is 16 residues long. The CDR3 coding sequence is TGCGCCAGCAGCTTGGGATTCGGACTAGCGGGAGGGGAGCTGTTTTTT. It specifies CASSLGFGLAGGELFF. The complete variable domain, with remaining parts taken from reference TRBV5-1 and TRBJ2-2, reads KAGVTQTPRYLIKTRGQQVTLSCSPISGHRSVSWYQQTPGQGLQFLFEYFSETQRNKGNFPGRFSGRQFSNSRSEMNVSTLELGDSALYLCASSLGFGLAGGELFFGEGSRLTVL.

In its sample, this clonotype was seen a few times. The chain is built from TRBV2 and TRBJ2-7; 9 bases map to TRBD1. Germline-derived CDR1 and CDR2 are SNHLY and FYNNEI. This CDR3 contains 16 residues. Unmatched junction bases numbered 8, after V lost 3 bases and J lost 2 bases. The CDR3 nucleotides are TGTGCCAGCAGTGACCCCCAAGGGACAGGGACCTACGAGCAGTACTTC. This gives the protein CASSDPQGTGTYEQYF.

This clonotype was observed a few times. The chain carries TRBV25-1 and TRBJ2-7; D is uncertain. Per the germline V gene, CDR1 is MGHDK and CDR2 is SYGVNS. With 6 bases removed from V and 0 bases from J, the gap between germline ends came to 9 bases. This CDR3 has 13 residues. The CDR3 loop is CASRPRDSYEQYF. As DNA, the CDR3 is TGTGCCAGCAGACCCCGAGACTCCTACGAGCAGTACTTC.

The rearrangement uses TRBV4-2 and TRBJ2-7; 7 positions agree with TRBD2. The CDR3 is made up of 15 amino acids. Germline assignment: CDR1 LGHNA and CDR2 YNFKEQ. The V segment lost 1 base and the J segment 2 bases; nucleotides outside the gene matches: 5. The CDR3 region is CASSQGLAETYEQYF. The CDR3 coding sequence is TGTGCCAGCAGCCAAGGCCTAGCGGAAACCTACGAGCAGTACTTC.

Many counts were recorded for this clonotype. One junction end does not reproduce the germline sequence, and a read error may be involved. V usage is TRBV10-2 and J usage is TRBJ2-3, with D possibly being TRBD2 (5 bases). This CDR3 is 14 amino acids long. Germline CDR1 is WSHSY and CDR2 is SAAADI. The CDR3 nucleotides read TGCGCCAGCACTGAGGGCGGTCCCACAGATACGCAGTATTTT. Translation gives CASTEGGPTDTQYF.

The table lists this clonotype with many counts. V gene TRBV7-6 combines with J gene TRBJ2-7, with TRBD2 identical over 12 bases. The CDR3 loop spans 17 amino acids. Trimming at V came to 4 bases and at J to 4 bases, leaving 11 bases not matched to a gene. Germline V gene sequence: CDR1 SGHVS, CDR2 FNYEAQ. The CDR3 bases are TGTGCCAGCAGCTCCCCTAGCGGGAGGGCCAATGGGTACGAGCAGTACTTC. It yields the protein CASSSPSGRANGYEQYF.

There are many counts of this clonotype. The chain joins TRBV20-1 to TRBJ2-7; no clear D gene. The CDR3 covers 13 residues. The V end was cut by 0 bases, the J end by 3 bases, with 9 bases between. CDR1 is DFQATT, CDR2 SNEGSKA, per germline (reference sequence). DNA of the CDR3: TGCAGTGCTAGAGAAGGCAGAAACTACGAGCAGTACTTC. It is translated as CSAREGRNYEQYF.